This TCR beta chain was captured in a study of blood T cell repertoires in COVID-19. Using immunoSEQ multiplex PCR, the repertoire was profiled, and TCRdb retains in-frame clones only, with some absent. In the table there are about 180,000 clones, around 80% of which are singletons. The V gene end was trimmed by 5 bases and the J gene end by 6 bases; junction bases not matched to a gene: 11. The CDR3 loop spans 16 amino acids. Looked up from germline, CDR1 is SEHNR and CDR2 is FQNEAQ (reference sequence). V gene TRBV7-9 combines with J gene TRBJ2-1; 9 bases align to TRBD1. Sequencing was performed on peripheral blood. This receptor was taken from a woman between 65 and 79 years old with acute or convalescent COVID-19. CDR3 residues: CASSTNPGQGSNEQFF. The CDR3 bases are TGTGCCAGCAGCACGAACCCGGGACAGGGTTCCAATGAGCAGTTCTTC.